The T cell receptor (beta chain) described here comes from a study of type 1 and type 2 diabetes patients. As for the study in general: The cohort mixed type 1 diabetes, type 2 diabetes and nondiabetic donors. Study-wide findings and caveats: V and J gene usage correlated at about 0.97 between type 2 diabetes and control samples.

The CDR3 is made up of 13 amino acids. The germline V gene has CDR1 MDHEN and CDR2 SYDVKM. V shed 7 bases and J shed 1 base, with 11 bases lying between them. Genomic DNA was the PCR template. The TCR beta CDR3 region was amplified using 30 forward and 13 reverse primers. One entry per CDR3 protein, called by TCRdb with MiXCR from the multiplex PCR reads. The sample consists of a few hundred thousand distinct CDR3 sequences, approximately 45% of them appearing once. A word on this clonotype: The antigen remains undetermined.

Sequencing was carried out using peripheral blood mononuclear cells (PBMCs). The sequence was collected from a man younger than 30 with type 2 diabetes. The chain links TRBV28 to TRBJ2-7; D is perhaps TRBD1 (6 bases). Here the CDR3 DNA reads TGTGCCAGCAAGAGGGGGAGATCCTACGAGCAGTACTTC. Its translation is CASKRGRSYEQYF. Together with reference TRBV28 and TRBJ2-7, the CDR3 gives the full variable domain: DVKVTQSSRYLVKRTGEKVFLECVQDMDHENMFWYRQDPGLGLRLIYFSYDVKMKEKGDIPEGYSVSREKKERFSLILESASTNQTSMYLCASKRGRSYEQYFGPGTRLTVT.